This T cell receptor (beta chain) originates from a study of blood T cell repertoires in COVID-19. Per the original data handling: Amplified reference gene primers provided the basis for estimating nucleated cell counts. Sequencing used immunoSEQ multiplex PCR; TCRdb keeps in-frame clones, though not all of them. The V and J calls and clone size come from that table; D and trimming were worked out from the DNA. The profile shows fewer than 25,000 clones, approximately 90% of them singletons. V was shortened by 4 bases and J by 1 base, with 14 bases between the two germline ends. Germline assignment: CDR1 SGHRS and CDR2 YFSETQ. The CDR3 has 15 amino acids.

The sequenced sample was peripheral blood. This chain joins TRBV5-1 and TRBJ1-1; D remains unclear. The sequence derives from a human donor in a cohort sampled during active COVID-19. The donor label of this sample is uncertain. The CDR3 nucleotides are TGCGCCAGCAGCCCCGAACAGCTTACGAACACTGAAGCTTTCTTT. This encodes CASSPEQLTNTEAFF.